Below are 16 T cell receptor beta chains sequenced from a single sample in a study of blood T cell repertoires in COVID-19. The data were produced by immunoSEQ multiplex PCR, yet TCRdb's version contains in-frame clones alone and is incomplete. This sample has 170,000 or so clones; approximately 84% occur once, and the top ten carry 13% to 15%. Sequenced sample: peripheral blood. These receptors were obtained from a man between 18 and 35 years old with active or convalescent COVID-19.

The rearrangement links TRBV5-6 to TRBJ2-6; D is unclear. The CDR3 totals 15 residues. Trimming cost V 5 bases and J 0 bases, with 9 bases left between them. Germline V lookup: CDR1 SGHDT, CDR2 YYEEEE. Here the CDR3 DNA reads TGTGCCAGCAGTACTATTAGCTCTGGGGCCAACGTCCTGACTTTC. It is translated as CASSTISSGANVLTF.

The chain couples TRBV7-6 to TRBJ1-6; TRBD1 might be the D (6 bases). The CDR3 totals 16 residues. Germline lookup yields CDR1 SGHVS and CDR2 FNYEAQ. The ends were cut back, 5 bases at V and 0 bases at J, with 11 bases in the middle. The CDR3 region is CASSHRASSYNSPLHF. CDR3 sequence (DNA): TGTGCCAGCAGCCACAGGGCCAGCTCCTATAATTCACCCCTCCACTTT. The full variable domain, with the rest looked up from reference TRBV7-6 and TRBJ1-6, is GAGVSQSPRYKVTKRGQDVALRCDPISGHVSLYWYRQALGQGPEFLTYFNYEAQQDKSGLPNDRFSAERPEGSISTLTIQRTEQRDSAMYRCASSHRASSYNSPLHFGNGTRLTVT.

CDR3 bases: TGTGCCAGCAGCCGATCCGGACAGGGGGCGAGCTCCTACGAGCAGTACTTC. This gives the protein CASSRSGQGASSYEQYF. The V gene is TRBV7-9, the J gene TRBJ2-7, with TRBD1 identical over 11 bases. V dropped 5 bases and J dropped 0; count of bases not matched to a gene: 9. Germline values: CDR1 SEHNR, CDR2 FQNEAQ (reference sequence). The CDR3 spans 17 residues.

The V and J genes are TRBV3-1 (or the pseudogene TRBV3-2) and TRBJ2-1, with 14 bases that match TRBD2. The CDR3 is made up of 19 amino acids. The ends lost 0 bases at V and 3 bases at J; junction bases unmatched: 7. CDR1 LGHDT and CDR2 YNNKEL come from the germline V gene (reference sequence). DNA of the CDR3: TGTGCCAGCAGCCAAGATCTGGGACTAGCGGGGGTGCTCTACAATGAGCAGTTCTTC. The encoded protein is CASSQDLGLAGVLYNEQFF.

This clone was counted once. V is TRBV7-9 and J is TRBJ1-2, with D unclear. The V gene's germline CDR1 is SEHNR and CDR2 FQNEAQ (reference sequence). The CDR3 has 12 residues. V lost 1 base and J lost 6, with 6 bases in between. The CDR3 sequence: CASSLGQNGYTF. The CDR3 DNA reads TGTGCCAGCAGCTTAGGTCAGAATGGCTACACCTTC.

The gene calls are TRBV7-2 and TRBJ1-3; D might be TRBD1 (6 bases). The CDR3 length is 14 residues. Germline V gives CDR1 SGHTA, CDR2 FQGNSA. V was clipped by 2 bases and J by 4 bases, with 9 bases between them. Written as DNA, the CDR3 is TGTGCCAGCAGCTTATTAGGACAGGGAAACACCATATATTTT. Residues: CASSLLGQGNTIYF.

This clone showed up just once. The CDR3 sequence is CASRGTGTSYNEQFF. The CDR3 DNA sequence: TGTGCCAGCAGAGGGACAGGGACCTCCTACAATGAGCAGTTCTTC. V and J are TRBV6-5 and TRBJ2-1; the match to TRBD1 covers 9 bases. J was trimmed by 0 bases and V by 6 bases; bases with no gene match: 3. From germline, CDR1 is MNHEY and CDR2 SVGAGI. CDR3 size: 15 residues.

The genes are TRBV28 and TRBJ2-1; the D gene is possibly TRBD2 (5 bases). This CDR3 has 15 residues. V was pared by 10 bases and J by 6 bases, with 22 bases between. Germline values: CDR1 MDHEN, CDR2 SYDVKM. The CDR3 loop is CATGGQRTVGNEQFF. CDR3 DNA: TGTGCCACCGGCGGGCAGCGCACCGTAGGCAATGAGCAGTTCTTC.

V usage is TRBV27 and J usage is TRBJ2-5; D perhaps matches TRBD2 (6 bases). CDR1 is MNHEY, CDR2 SMNVEV, per germline (reference sequence). The V and J ends lost 11 bases and 4 bases respectively, with 14 bases between them. The CDR3 runs 12 residues. In nucleotides, the CDR3 is TGTGCCGTGGGCGGGATAAGAGAGACCCAGTACTTC. It yields the protein CAVGGIRETQYF.

For this clone: Distinct nucleotide sequences in the sample also encode this CDR3. The chain recombines TRBV3-1 (or the pseudogene TRBV3-2) with TRBJ2-7; D call uncertain. Trimming shortened V by 0 bases and J by 1 base, and 7 bases separated the two germline ends. The germline V gene has CDR1 LGHDT and CDR2 YNNKEL (reference sequence). The CDR3 is made up of 14 amino acids. CDR3 residues: CASSQDWQSYEQYF. The CDR3 nucleotides are TGTGCCAGCAGCCAAGATTGGCAATCCTACGAGCAGTACTTC.

The chain combines TRBV28 with TRBJ1-6; D is ambiguous. CDR1 is MDHEN and CDR2 is SYDVKM in the germline V gene. The germline V and J ends were trimmed by 3 bases and 5 bases, with 11 bases remaining between them. This CDR3 has 15 amino acids. CDR3 in DNA: TGTGCCAGCAGTTTTTCAACAGTTGATAATTCACCCCTCCACTTT. Encoded protein: CASSFSTVDNSPLHF.

This rearrangement joins TRBV30 to TRBJ1-6; D gene unclear. Germline CDR1 and CDR2: GTSNPN and SVGIG (reference sequence). The CDR3 extends over 16 amino acids. V gave up 1 base and J gave up 3 bases, with 13 bases separating them. This CDR3 is CAWSGIMGLYNSPLHF. The CDR3 DNA is TGTGCCTGGAGTGGAATAATGGGCCTCTATAATTCACCCCTCCACTTT.

This clone was seen only once. The chain couples TRBV14 to TRBJ2-7; D ambiguous. Trimming pared 1 base from V and 7 bases from J, leaving 17 bases between. The CDR3 consists of 15 residues. CDR1 is SGHDN and CDR2 is FVKESK in the germline V gene. CDR3: CASSQVSAAVGEQYF. The DNA for the CDR3 is TGTGCCAGCAGCCAAGTTTCGGCCGCGGTCGGGGAGCAGTACTTC.

The chain employs TRBV6-6 and TRBJ1-5; weak D call: TRBD1 (6 bases). CDR3 length equals 16 residues. Germline CDR1 reads MNHNY; CDR2 reads SVGAGI (reference sequence). Trimming removed 5 bases at V and 2 bases at J, with 16 bases between. The CDR3: CASSRTAMFGNQPQHF. The CDR3 region has the DNA TGTGCCAGCAGTCGGACAGCTATGTTTGGCAATCAGCCCCAGCATTTT.

J is TRBJ2-2 and V is TRBV30; 10 nucleotides line up with TRBD2. Trimming at V came to 2 bases and at J to 6 bases, leaving 6 bases not matched to a gene. This CDR3 spans 15 amino acids. The germline CDR1 and CDR2 sequences are GTSNPN and SVGIG (reference sequence). The DNA for the CDR3 is TGTGCCTGGAGTAGCGGGAGGGAGTGGGCCGGGGAGCTGTTTTTT. Residues: CAWSSGREWAGELFF.

The V gene is TRBV3-1 (or the pseudogene TRBV3-2), the J gene TRBJ2-1; tentatively, D is TRBD2 (6 bases). Trimming stripped 4 bases from V and 8 bases from J, with 15 bases between. The CDR3 runs 14 residues. CDR1 is LGHDT, CDR2 YNNKEL, per germline (reference sequence). Here the CDR3 DNA reads TGTGCCAGCAGCCTATCGGGGGTAATCGATGAGCAGTTCTTC. The encoded protein is CASSLSGVIDEQFF.